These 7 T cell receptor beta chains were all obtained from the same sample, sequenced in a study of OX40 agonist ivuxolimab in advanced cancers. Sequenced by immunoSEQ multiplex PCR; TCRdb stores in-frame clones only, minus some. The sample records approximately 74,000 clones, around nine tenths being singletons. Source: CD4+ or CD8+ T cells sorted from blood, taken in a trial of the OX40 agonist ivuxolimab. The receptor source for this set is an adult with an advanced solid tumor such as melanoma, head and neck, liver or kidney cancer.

The CDR3 is CASSYGLGTDTQYF. The CDR3 nucleotides read TGTGCCAGCAGTTATGGACTGGGCACAGATACGCAGTATTTT. The chain recombines TRBV6-5 with TRBJ2-3, with D possibly matching TRBD2 (5 bases). This CDR3 spans 14 amino acids. The V end was cut by 3 bases, the J end by 1 base, with 8 bases between. The germline gives CDR1 MNHEY, CDR2 SVGAGI.

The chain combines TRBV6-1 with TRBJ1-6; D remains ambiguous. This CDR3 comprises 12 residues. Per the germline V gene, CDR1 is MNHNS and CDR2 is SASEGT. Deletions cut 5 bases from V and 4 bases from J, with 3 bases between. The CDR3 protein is CASSTYNSPLHF. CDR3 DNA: TGTGCCAGCAGTACTTATAATTCACCCCTCCACTTT.

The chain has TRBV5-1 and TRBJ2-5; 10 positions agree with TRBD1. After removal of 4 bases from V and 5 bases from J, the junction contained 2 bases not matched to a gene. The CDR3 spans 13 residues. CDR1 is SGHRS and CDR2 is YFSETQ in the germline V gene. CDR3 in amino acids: CASSLTGGETQYF. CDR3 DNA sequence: TGCGCCAGCAGCCTGACAGGGGGCGAGACCCAGTACTTC.

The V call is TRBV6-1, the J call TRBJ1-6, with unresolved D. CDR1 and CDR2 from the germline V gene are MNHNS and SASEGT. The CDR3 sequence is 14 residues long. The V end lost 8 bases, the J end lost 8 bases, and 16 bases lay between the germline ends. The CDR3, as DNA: TGTGCCAGCGGAAACCCGGGTTCCTATTCACCCCTCCACTTT. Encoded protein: CASGNPGSYSPLHF.

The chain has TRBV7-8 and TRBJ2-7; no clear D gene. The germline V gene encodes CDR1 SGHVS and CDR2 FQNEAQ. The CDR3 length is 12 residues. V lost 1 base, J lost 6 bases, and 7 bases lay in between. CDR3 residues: CASSLGLREQYF. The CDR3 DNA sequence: TGTGCCAGCAGCTTAGGTCTCCGCGAGCAGTACTTC.

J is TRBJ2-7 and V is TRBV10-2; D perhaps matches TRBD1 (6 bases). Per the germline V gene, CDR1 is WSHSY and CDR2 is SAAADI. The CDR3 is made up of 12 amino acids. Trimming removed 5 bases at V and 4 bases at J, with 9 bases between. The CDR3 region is CASSPGQYEQYF. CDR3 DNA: TGCGCCAGCAGTCCTGGACAGTACGAGCAGTACTTC.

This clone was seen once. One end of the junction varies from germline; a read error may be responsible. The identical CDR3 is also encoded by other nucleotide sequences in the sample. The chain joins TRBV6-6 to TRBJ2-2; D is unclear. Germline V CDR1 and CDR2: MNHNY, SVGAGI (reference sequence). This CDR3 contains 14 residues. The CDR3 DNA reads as TGTGCCAGCAGCTACTCGATGAACACCGGGGAGCTGTTTTTT. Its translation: CASSYSMNTGELFF.